This TCR beta chain was identified during a study of blood T cells in healthy people across ages. PCR was performed a second time for roughly 7 to 12 cycles using a sample-barcoded 5' primer and a J-beta primer mix. The template-switch adaptor was a 5' adaptor with 12 random nucleotides. It tagged each cDNA molecule. TCRdb recomputed calls from the 5' RACE reads with MiXCR, one row per CDR3 protein. The sample has about 720,000 distinct CDR3 sequences, 20% to 25% seen once; the top ten hold 3.7%. V was cut by 9 bases and J by 5 bases, with 13 bases left in between. Germline assignment: CDR1 SGHAT and CDR2 FQNNGV. The CDR3 contains 13 residues. This clonotype has just a few counts. These sequences were also reported in another study, on T cells of mothers and their children. From that study: Biologically related mothers and children overlapped slightly more than unrelated pairs, a non-significant difference.

This receptor was identified in a boy between 10 and 17 years old in good health. The material sequenced was blood. This sequence joins TRBV11-2 and TRBJ1-4; D remains unclear. The CDR3 DNA reads as TGTGCCAGTAGCGGACTCGTAAATGAAAAACTGTTTTTT. Amino acids: CASSGLVNEKLFF.